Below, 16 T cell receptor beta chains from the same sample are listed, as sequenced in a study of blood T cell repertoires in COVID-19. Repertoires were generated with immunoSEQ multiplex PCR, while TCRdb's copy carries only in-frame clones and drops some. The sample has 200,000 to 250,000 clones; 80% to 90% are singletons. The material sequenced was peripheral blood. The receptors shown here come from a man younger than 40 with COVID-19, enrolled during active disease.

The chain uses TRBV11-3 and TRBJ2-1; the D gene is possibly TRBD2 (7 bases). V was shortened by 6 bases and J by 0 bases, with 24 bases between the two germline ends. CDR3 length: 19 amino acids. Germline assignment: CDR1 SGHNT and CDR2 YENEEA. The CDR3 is CASSSRGGETTPSYNEQFF. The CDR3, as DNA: TGTGCCAGCAGTTCCCGAGGGGGGGAAACAACCCCCTCCTACAATGAGCAGTTCTTC. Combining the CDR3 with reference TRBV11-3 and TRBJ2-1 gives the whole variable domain EAGVVQSPRYKIIEKKQPVAFWCNPISGHNTLYWYLQNLGQGPELLIRYENEEAVDDSQLPKDRFSAERLKGVDSTLKIQPAELGDSAVYLCASSSRGGETTPSYNEQFFGPGTRLTVL.

Here the CDR3 DNA reads TGTGCCAGCAGCCACCGGGACACGGCTTTCCTAGCCAAAAACATTCAGTACTTC. Translation gives CASSHRDTAFLAKNIQYF. This sequence joins TRBV27 and TRBJ2-4; weak D call: TRBD1 (6 bases). V lost 6 bases, J lost 0 bases, and 21 bases lay in between. Per germline, CDR1 MNHEY and CDR2 SMNVEV (reference sequence). The CDR3 is 18 amino acids.

DNA of the CDR3: TGTGCCTGGAGTACCTGGGGAGCAACAGGGAGTACGTGGTACGAGCAGTACTTC. Its protein is CAWSTWGATGSTWYEQYF. V is TRBV30 and J is TRBJ2-7; a possible D gene is TRBD1 (6 bases). The CDR3 sequence is 18 residues long. Deletions cut 2 bases from V and 4 bases from J, with 27 bases between. CDR1 is GTSNPN and CDR2 is SVGIG in the germline V gene (reference sequence).

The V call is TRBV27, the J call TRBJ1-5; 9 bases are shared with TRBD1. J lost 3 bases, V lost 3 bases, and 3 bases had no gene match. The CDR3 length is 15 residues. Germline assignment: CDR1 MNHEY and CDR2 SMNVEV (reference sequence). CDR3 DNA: TGTGCCAGCAGTTTCGGGACAGGGACCAATCAGCCCCAGCATTTT. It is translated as CASSFGTGTNQPQHF.

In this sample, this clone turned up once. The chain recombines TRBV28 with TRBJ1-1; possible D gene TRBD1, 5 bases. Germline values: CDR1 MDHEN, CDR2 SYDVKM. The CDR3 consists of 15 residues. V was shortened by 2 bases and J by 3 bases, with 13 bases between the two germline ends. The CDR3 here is CASSLRAGSYTEAFF. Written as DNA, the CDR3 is TGTGCCAGCAGTTTACGAGCAGGGTCGTACACTGAAGCTTTCTTT.

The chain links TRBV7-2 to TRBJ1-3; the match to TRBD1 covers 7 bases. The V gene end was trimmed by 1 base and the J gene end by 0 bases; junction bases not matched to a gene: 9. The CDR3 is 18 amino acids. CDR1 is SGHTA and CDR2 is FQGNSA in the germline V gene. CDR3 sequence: CASSLGYRDSSSGNTIYF. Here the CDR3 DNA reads TGTGCCAGCAGCTTAGGCTACCGGGACAGTAGCTCTGGAAACACCATATATTTT.

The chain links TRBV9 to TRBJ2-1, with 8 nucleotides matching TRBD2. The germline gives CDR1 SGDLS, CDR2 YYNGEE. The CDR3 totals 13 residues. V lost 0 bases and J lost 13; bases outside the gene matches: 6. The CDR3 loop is CASSVEAGVSQFF. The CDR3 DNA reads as TGTGCCAGCAGCGTAGAAGCGGGAGTCTCCCAGTTCTTC.

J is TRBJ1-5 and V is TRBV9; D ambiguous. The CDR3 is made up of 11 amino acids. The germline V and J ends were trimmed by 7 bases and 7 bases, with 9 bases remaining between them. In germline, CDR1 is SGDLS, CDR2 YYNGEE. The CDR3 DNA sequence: TGTGCCAGCGGGCGGGGACAGCCCCAGCATTTT. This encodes CASGRGQPQHF.

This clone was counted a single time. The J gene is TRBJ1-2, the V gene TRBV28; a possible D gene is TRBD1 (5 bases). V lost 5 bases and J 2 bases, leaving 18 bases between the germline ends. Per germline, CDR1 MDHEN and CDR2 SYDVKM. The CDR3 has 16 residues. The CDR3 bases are TGTGCCAGCAGTCCCCACCGGGACTGGGGGAACTATGGCTACACCTTC. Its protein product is CASSPHRDWGNYGYTF.

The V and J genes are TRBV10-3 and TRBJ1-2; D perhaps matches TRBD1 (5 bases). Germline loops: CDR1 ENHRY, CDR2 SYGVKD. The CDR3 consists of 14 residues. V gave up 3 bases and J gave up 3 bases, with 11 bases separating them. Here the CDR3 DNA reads TGTGCCATCAGTGAAGGGTTAGGGGACTATGGCTACACCTTC. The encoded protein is CAISEGLGDYGYTF.

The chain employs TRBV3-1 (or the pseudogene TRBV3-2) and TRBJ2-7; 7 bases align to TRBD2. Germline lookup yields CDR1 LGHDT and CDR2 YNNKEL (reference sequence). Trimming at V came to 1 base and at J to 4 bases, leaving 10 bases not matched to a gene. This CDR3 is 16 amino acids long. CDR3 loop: CASSQVRDYRLYEQYF. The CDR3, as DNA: TGTGCCAGCAGCCAAGTACGGGACTACCGCCTTTACGAGCAGTACTTC.

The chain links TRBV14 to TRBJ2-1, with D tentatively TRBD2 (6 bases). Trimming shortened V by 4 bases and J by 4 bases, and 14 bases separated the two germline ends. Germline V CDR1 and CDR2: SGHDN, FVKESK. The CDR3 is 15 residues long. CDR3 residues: CASSPPAGSYNEQFF. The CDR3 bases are TGTGCCAGCAGCCCTCCCGCGGGAAGTTACAATGAGCAGTTCTTC.

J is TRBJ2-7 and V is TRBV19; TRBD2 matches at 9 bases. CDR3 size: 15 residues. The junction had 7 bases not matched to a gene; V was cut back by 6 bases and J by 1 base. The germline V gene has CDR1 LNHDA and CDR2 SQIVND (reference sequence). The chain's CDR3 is CASSILAGGSYEQYF. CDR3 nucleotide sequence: TGTGCCAGTAGCATACTAGCGGGTGGGTCCTACGAGCAGTACTTC.

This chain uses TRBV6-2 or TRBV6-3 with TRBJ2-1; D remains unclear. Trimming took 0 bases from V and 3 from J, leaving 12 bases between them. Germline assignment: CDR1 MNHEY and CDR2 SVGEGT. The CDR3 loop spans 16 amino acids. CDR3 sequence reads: CASSYSRQVGYNEQFF. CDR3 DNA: TGTGCCAGCAGTTACTCGCGTCAGGTAGGCTACAATGAGCAGTTCTTC.

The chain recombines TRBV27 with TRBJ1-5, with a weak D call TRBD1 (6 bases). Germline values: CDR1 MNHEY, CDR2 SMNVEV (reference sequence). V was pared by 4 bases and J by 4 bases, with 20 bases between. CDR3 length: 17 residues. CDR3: CASSSRLDTGRNQPQHF. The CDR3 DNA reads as TGTGCCAGCAGTTCCAGGCTAGATACAGGGAGAAATCAGCCCCAGCATTTT.

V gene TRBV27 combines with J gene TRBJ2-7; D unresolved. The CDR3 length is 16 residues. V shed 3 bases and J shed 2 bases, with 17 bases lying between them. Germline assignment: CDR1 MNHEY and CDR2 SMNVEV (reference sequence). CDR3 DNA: TGTGCCAGCAGTTTCCAACTGATGACACCAGCCTACGAGCAGTACTTC. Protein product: CASSFQLMTPAYEQYF.